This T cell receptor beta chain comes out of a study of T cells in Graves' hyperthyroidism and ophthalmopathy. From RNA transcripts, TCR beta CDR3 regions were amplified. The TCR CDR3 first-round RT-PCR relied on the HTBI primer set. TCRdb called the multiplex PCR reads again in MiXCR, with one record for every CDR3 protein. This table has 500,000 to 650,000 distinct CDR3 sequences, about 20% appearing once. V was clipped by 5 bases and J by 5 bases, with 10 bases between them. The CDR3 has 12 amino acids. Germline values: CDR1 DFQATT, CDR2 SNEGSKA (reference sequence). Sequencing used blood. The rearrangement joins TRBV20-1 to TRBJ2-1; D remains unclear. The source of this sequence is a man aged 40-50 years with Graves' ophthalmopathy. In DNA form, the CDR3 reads TGCAGTGCTCTTTACAACAACAATGAGCAGTTCTTC. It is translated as CSALYNNNEQFF.